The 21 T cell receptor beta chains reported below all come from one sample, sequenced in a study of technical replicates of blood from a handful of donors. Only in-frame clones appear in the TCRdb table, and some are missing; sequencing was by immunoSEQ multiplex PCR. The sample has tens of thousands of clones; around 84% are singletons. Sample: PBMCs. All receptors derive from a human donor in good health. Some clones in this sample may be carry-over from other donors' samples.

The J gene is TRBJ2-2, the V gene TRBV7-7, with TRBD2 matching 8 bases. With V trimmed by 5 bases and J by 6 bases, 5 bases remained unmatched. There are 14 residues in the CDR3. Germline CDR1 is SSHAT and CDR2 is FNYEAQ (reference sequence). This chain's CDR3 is CASSRSGGPGELFF. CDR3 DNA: TGTGCCAGCAGCAGGAGCGGGGGACCCGGGGAGCTGTTTTTT.

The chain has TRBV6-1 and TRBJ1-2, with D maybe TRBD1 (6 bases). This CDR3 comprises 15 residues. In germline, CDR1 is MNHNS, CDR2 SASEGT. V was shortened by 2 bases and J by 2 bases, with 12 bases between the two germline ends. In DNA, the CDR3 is TGTGCCAGCAGTGAAAAAACACAGGGAAACTATGGCTACACCTTC. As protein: CASSEKTQGNYGYTF.

CDR3 sequence: CASSEGASTSEQFF. CDR3 nucleotide sequence: TGTGCCAGCAGTGAGGGGGCTAGCACCAGTGAGCAGTTCTTC. The V gene is TRBV6-4, the J gene TRBJ2-1; tentatively, D is TRBD1 (6 bases). CDR1 is MRHNA, CDR2 SNTAGT, per germline. The CDR3 covers 14 residues. Trimming removed 3 bases at V and 9 bases at J, with 15 bases between.

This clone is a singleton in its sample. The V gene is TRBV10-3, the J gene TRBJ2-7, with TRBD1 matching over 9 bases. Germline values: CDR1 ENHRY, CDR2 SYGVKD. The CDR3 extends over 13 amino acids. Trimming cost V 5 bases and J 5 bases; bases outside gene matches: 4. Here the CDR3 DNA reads TGTGCCATCAGTTTGGACAGGGGCCACGAGCAGTACTTC. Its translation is CAISLDRGHEQYF.

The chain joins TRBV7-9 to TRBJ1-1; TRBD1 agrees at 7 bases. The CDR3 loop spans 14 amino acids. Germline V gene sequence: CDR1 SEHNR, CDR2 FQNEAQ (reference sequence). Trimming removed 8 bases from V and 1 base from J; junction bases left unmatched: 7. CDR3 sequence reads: CASGTEIRNTEAFF. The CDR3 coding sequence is TGTGCCAGCGGGACAGAAATCAGGAACACTGAAGCTTTCTTT.

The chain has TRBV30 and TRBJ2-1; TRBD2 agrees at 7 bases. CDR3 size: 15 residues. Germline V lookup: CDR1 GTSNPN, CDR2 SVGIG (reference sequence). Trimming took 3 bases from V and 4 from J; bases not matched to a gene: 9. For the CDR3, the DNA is TGTGCCTGGAGCCTCGGCCTAGCGGTTTACAATGAGCAGTTCTTC. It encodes CAWSLGLAVYNEQFF.

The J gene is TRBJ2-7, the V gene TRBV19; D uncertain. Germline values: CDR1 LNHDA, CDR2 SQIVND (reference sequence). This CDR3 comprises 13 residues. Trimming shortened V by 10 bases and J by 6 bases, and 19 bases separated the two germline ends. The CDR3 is CATTMTGASEQYF. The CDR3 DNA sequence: TGTGCCACTACTATGACTGGAGCCTCCGAGCAGTACTTC.

The CDR3 coding sequence is TGCGCCAGCAGCCAAGATCCCCAGTCATCTGGAAACACCATATATTTT. This encodes CASSQDPQSSGNTIYF. This chain links TRBV4-1 with TRBJ1-3, with D unresolved. The CDR3 has 16 residues. V was cut by 0 bases and J by 1 base, with 10 bases left in between. Germline V gene sequence: CDR1 MGHRA, CDR2 YSYEKL.

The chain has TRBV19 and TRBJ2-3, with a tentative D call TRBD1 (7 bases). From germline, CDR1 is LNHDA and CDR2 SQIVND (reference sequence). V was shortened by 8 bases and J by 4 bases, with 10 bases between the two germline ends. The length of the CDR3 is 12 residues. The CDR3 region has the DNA TGTGCCAGTCAGGGGGGCCCAGATACGCAGTATTTT. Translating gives CASQGGPDTQYF. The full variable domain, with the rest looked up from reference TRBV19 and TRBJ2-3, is DGGITQSPKYLFRKEGQNVTLSCEQNLNHDAMYWYRQDPGQGLRLIYYSQIVNDFQKGDIAEGYSVSREKKESFPLTVTSAQKNPTAFYLCASQGGPDTQYFGPGTRLTVL.

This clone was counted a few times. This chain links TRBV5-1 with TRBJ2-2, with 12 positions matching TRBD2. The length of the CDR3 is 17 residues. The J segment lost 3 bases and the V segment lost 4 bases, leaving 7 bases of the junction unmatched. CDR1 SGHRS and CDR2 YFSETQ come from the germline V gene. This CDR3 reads CASSKGLAGPYTGELFF. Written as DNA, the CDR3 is TGCGCCAGCAGCAAAGGACTAGCGGGGCCCTACACCGGGGAGCTGTTTTTT.

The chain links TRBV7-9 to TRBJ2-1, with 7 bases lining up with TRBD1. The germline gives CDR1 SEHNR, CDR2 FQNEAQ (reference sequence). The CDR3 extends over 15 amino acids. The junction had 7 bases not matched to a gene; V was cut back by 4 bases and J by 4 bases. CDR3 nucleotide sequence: TGTGCCAGCAGCTCCGACGACAGGGATTACAATGAGCAGTTCTTC. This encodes CASSSDDRDYNEQFF.

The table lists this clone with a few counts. CDR3 region: CASSRTSTDTQYF. DNA for the CDR3: TGTGCCAGCAGCAGGACTAGCACAGATACGCAGTATTTT. This sequence joins TRBV9 and TRBJ2-3; TRBD2 is a possible D gene (5 bases). The germline V gene has CDR1 SGDLS and CDR2 YYNGEE. V lost 4 bases and J lost 0, with 6 bases in between. The CDR3 length is 13 residues.

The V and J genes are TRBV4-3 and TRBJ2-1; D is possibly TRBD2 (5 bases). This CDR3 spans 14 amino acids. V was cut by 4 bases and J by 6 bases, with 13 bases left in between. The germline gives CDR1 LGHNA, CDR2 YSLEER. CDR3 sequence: CASSPQTGSNEQFF. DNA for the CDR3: TGCGCCAGCAGCCCTCAGACGGGGAGCAATGAGCAGTTCTTC.

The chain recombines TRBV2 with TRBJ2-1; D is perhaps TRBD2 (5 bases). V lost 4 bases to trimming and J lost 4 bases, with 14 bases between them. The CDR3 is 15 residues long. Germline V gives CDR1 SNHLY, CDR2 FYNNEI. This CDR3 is CASSGESNRYNEQFF. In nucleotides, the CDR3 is TGTGCCAGCAGTGGGGAGAGTAACCGTTACAATGAGCAGTTCTTC.

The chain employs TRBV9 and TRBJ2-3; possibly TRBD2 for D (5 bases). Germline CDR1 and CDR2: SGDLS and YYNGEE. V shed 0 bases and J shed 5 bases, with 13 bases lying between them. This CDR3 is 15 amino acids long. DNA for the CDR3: TGTGCCAGCAGCGTAGCGAACCTTCGGGGAGATACGCAGTATTTT. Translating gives CASSVANLRGDTQYF. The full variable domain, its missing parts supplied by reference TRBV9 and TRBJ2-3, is DSGVTQTPKHLITATGQRVTLRCSPRSGDLSVYWYQQSLDQGLQFLIQYYNGEERAKGNILERFSAQQFPDLHSELNLSSLELGDSALYFCASSVANLRGDTQYFGPGTRLTVL.

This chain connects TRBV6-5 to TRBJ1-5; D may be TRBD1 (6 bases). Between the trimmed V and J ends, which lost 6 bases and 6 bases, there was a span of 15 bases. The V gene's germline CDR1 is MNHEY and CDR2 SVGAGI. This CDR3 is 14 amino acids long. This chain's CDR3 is CASRSQGISQPQHF. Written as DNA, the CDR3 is TGTGCCAGCAGGAGTCAGGGGATTTCTCAGCCCCAGCATTTT.

The CDR3 bases are TGCGCCAGCAGCTCCGGGGGCGGGGGTTCGCAAGAGACCCAGTACTTC. Protein sequence: CASSSGGGGSQETQYF. The rearrangement links TRBV5-1 to TRBJ2-5, with D perhaps TRBD2 (7 bases). Trimming left V 3 bases short and J 2 bases short, with 17 bases between. This CDR3 has 16 amino acids. Germline values: CDR1 SGHRS, CDR2 YFSETQ.

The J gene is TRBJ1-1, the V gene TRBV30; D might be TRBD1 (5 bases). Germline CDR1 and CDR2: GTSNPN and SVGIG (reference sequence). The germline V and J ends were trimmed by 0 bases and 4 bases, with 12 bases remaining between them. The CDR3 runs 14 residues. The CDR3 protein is CAWSVRGGSTEAFF. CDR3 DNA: TGTGCCTGGAGTGTACGGGGGGGTTCCACTGAAGCTTTCTTT.

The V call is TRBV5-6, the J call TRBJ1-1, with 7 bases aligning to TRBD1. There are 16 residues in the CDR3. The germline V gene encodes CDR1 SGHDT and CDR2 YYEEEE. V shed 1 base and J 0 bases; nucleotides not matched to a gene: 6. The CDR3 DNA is TGTGCCAGCAGCTTGCAGGGGGTCTCCATGAACACTGAAGCTTTCTTT. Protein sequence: CASSLQGVSMNTEAFF.

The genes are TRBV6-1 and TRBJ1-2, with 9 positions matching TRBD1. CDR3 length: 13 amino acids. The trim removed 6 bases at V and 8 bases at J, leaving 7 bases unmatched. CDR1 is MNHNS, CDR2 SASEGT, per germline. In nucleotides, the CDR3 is TGTGCCAGCAGCTTCGACAGGGGGGAAGGCTACACCTTC. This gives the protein CASSFDRGEGYTF.

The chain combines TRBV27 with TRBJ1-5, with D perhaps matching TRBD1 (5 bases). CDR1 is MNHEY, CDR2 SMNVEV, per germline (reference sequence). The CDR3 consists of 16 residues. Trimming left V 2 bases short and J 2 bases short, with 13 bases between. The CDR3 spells CASSLAPGGGNQPQHF. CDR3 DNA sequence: TGTGCCAGCAGTTTAGCGCCCGGGGGTGGCAATCAGCCCCAGCATTTT.